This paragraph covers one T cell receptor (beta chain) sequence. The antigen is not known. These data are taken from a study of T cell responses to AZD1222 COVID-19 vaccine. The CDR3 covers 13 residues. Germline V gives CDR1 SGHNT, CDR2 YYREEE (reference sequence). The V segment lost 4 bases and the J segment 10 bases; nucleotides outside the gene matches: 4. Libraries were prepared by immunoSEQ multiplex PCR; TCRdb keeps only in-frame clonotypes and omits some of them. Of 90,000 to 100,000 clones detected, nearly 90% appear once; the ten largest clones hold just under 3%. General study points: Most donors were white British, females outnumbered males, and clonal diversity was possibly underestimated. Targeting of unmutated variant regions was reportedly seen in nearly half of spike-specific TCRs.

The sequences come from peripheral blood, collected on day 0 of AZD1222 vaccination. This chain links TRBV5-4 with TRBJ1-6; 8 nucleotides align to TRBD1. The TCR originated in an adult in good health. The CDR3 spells CASSNAGGSPLHF. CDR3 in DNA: TGTGCCAGCAGCAACGCAGGGGGCTCACCCCTCCACTTT. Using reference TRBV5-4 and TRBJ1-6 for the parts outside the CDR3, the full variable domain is ETGVTQSPTHLIKTRGQQVTLRCSSQSGHNTVSWYQQALGQGPQFIFQYYREEENGRGNFPPRFSGLQFPNYSSELNVNALELDDSALYLCASSNAGGSPLHFGNGTRLTVT.